This TCR beta chain is drawn from a study of blood T cell repertoires in COVID-19. Across the study: Acute and convalescent COVID-19 specimens originated in the United States, Italy and Spain.

The germline V gene encodes CDR1 GTSNPN and CDR2 SVGIG (reference sequence). This CDR3 has 14 residues. V lost 2 bases, J lost 8 bases, and 18 bases lay in between. Libraries were prepared by immunoSEQ multiplex PCR; TCRdb keeps only in-frame clonotypes and omits some of them. The sample yields 250,000 or so clones, roughly 89% seen once. J is TRBJ1-2 and V is TRBV30, with a weak D call TRBD1 (6 bases). This receptor was identified in a woman aged 25 to 39 with active or convalescent COVID-19. Sequencing input: peripheral blood. CDR3 amino acids: CAWSSEPQRGGYTF. As DNA, the CDR3 is TGTGCCTGGAGTTCGGAACCTCAAAGGGGGGGCTACACCTTC.